These 14 T cell receptor beta chains came from one sample sequenced in a study of blood T cells in healthy people across ages. Sample-barcoded 5' priming and a J-beta primer mix drove a second PCR of about 6 to 12 cycles. TCRdb reprocessed the 5' RACE reads with MiXCR, giving one entry per CDR3 protein. In the table there are 980,000 or so distinct CDR3 sequences, 40% to 60% of which are singletons. The specimen sequenced was blood. All receptors come from a young man in good health.

The J gene is TRBJ1-5, the V gene TRBV7-2, with a possible D match to TRBD1 (6 bases). Germline assignment: CDR1 SGHTA and CDR2 FQGNSA. The CDR3 extends over 15 amino acids. V lost 5 bases to trimming and J lost 5 bases, with 16 bases between them. The CDR3, as DNA: TGTGCCAGCAGCATAAGCCCACAGGGTGATCAGCCCCAGCATTTT. Protein: CASSISPQGDQPQHF.

This sequence joins TRBV12-3 or TRBV12-4 and TRBJ1-1; D not resolved. V was pared by 8 bases and J by 6 bases, with 13 bases between. The CDR3 length is 12 residues. This CDR3 is CASAKGLPEAFF. The CDR3 DNA reads as TGTGCCAGCGCCAAAGGCTTACCTGAAGCTTTCTTT.

With respect to this clonotype: The junction shows a germline mismatch at one end, possibly a read error. This chain connects TRBV6-5 to TRBJ1-1, with D unclear. CDR3 size: 13 residues. Germline loops: CDR1 MNHEY, CDR2 SVGAGI. The CDR3 loop reads CASSDSPEAEAFF. In DNA, the CDR3 is TGTGCCAGCAGTGACTCCCCTGAGGCTGAAGCTTTCTTT.

The chain links TRBV2 to TRBJ2-5; D may be TRBD1 (6 bases). This CDR3 is built from 16 residues. Trimming took 5 bases from V and 5 from J, leaving 21 bases between them. Germline V gives CDR1 SNHLY, CDR2 FYNNEI. In DNA form, the CDR3 reads TGTGCCAGCAGTTTTACAGGGTCCAGAGGTGGTGAGACCCAGTACTTC. Amino acids: CASSFTGSRGGETQYF.

The V call is TRBV20-1, the J call TRBJ2-3; 10 bases are shared with TRBD2. Germline trimming cut 3 bases from V and 2 bases from J; bases unmatched to any gene: 8. The CDR3 has 16 residues. Germline CDR1 reads DFQATT; CDR2 reads SNEGSKA (reference sequence). CDR3 protein: CSASDPSGGNTDTQYF. In nucleotides, the CDR3 is TGCAGTGCTAGTGATCCTAGCGGGGGAAACACAGATACGCAGTATTTT.

For the CDR3, the DNA is TGTGCCAGCAGGCCAGGGACTGGGGCCAACGTCCTGACTTTC. It encodes CASRPGTGANVLTF. V and J are TRBV6-5 and TRBJ2-6; D is possibly TRBD1 (5 bases). CDR1 is MNHEY, CDR2 SVGAGI, per germline. Trimming took 6 bases from V and 2 from J, leaving 8 bases between them. CDR3 length: 14 amino acids.

The chain couples TRBV12-3 or TRBV12-4 to TRBJ1-2; tentative D call: TRBD1 (5 bases). The CDR3 covers 14 residues. Trimming removed 4 bases from V and 6 bases from J, with 15 bases in between. The CDR3: CASSSAARVHGYTF. CDR3 nucleotides: TGTGCCAGCAGTTCGGCCGCCAGGGTCCATGGCTACACCTTC.

The J gene is TRBJ2-6, the V gene TRBV5-1; the D is unclear. Looked up from germline, CDR1 is SGHRS and CDR2 is YFSETQ. The V and J ends lost 5 bases and 2 bases respectively, with 14 bases between them. CDR3 length: 16 residues. The CDR3 DNA follows: TGCGCCAGCAGTTTTAATCCGGGTGCTGGGGCCAACGTCCTGACTTTC. It translates to CASSFNPGAGANVLTF.

For this clonotype: One end of the junction is discordant with germline, which a read error may explain. The chain has TRBV20-1 and TRBJ1-2, with 8 bases aligning to TRBD1. The CDR3 contains 13 residues. The germline V gene has CDR1 DFQATT and CDR2 SNEGSKA (reference sequence). The CDR3 here is CGARDGQGYGYTF. CDR3 bases: TGCGGTGCTAGAGATGGACAGGGTTATGGCTACACCTTC.

The chain combines TRBV5-1 with TRBJ1-1, with D perhaps matching TRBD1 (5 bases). The V gene lost 2 bases and the J gene lost 1 base, with 12 bases spanning the gap. The V gene's germline CDR1 is SGHRS and CDR2 YFSETQ. CDR3 length equals 15 residues. Here the CDR3 DNA reads TGCGCCAGCAGCTTCGGGTCGGGGGGGAACACTGAAGCTTTCTTT. Amino acids: CASSFGSGGNTEAFF. Full variable domain (outside the CDR3, taken from reference TRBV5-1 and TRBJ1-1): KAGVTQTPRYLIKTRGQQVTLSCSPISGHRSVSWYQQTPGQGLQFLFEYFSETQRNKGNFPGRFSGRQFSNSRSEMNVSTLELGDSALYLCASSFGSGGNTEAFFGQGTRLTVV.

Here the CDR3 reads CATSRDSGDEKLFF. The CDR3 DNA reads as TGTGCCACCAGCAGAGATAGCGGGGATGAAAAACTGTTTTTT. This chain connects TRBV15 to TRBJ1-4; D gene uncertain. The CDR3 sequence is 14 residues long. Per germline, CDR1 LNHNV and CDR2 YYDKDF (reference sequence). V was shortened by 0 bases and J by 6 bases, with 8 bases between the two germline ends.

This clonotype was seen a handful of times. V and J are TRBV7-2 and TRBJ2-3, with D perhaps given as TRBD1 or TRBD2 (6 bases each). CDR1 SGHTA and CDR2 FQGNSA come from the germline V gene. Between the trimmed V and J ends, which lost 1 base and 4 bases, there was a span of 15 bases. There are 16 residues in the CDR3. CDR3 region: CASSLGGAGFPDTQYF. CDR3 bases: TGTGCCAGCAGCTTAGGGGGGGCAGGCTTTCCAGATACGCAGTATTTT.

The chain employs TRBV18 and TRBJ1-2; maybe TRBD1 (5 bases). Germline CDR1 reads KGHSH; CDR2 reads LQKENI. V lost 4 bases, J lost 6 bases, and 9 bases lay in between. CDR3 length: 12 residues. In nucleotides, the CDR3 is TGTGCCAGCTCACGGGACGGAGATGGCTACACCTTC. It is translated as CASSRDGDGYTF. Combining the CDR3 with reference TRBV18 and TRBJ1-2 gives the whole variable domain NAGVMQNPRHLVRRRGQEARLRCSPMKGHSHVYWYRQLPEEGLKFMVYLQKENIIDESGMPKERFSAEFPKEGPSILRIQQVVRGDSAAYFCASSRDGDGYTFGSGTRLTVV.

This clonotype was detected a few times. V usage is TRBV4-2 and J usage is TRBJ1-1; 8 positions agree with TRBD1. Germline trimming cut 6 bases from V and 0 bases from J; bases unmatched to any gene: 6. This CDR3 is built from 15 residues. Germline V gene data show CDR1 as LGHNA and CDR2 as YNFKEQ. The CDR3 region is CASRETGELNTEAFF. The CDR3 DNA reads as TGTGCCAGCAGGGAGACAGGGGAACTGAACACTGAAGCTTTCTTT.